The 27 T cell receptor beta chains below all came from one sample that was sequenced in a study of beta chain features in type 1 diabetes (dated 2018 in TCRdb). Broad study findings and their caveats: In all four CD4+ subsets, TCRB CDR3 length was moderately but significantly shorter in type 1 diabetes patients.

No antigens are known for them. The method was the immunoSEQ multiplex PCR assay. The entire amount of isolated RNA was reverse transcribed using the High Capacity cDNA Reverse Transcription Kit, so the sequenced TCRB transcripts were expressed ones. TCRdb's version of the immuneACCESS table is confined to in-frame rearrangements and falls short of the full clone set. An unresolved V gene accounts for under half of the shortfall where checked; the remainder is of unknown origin. This sample gives 300,000 to 350,000 clones in total; approximately 9.7% of them show up just once. The ten largest make up approximately 1% of the sample. The source material was central memory CD4+ T cells from blood. These receptors were collected from a young man with type 1 diabetes.

The V call is TRBV5-6, the J call TRBJ1-5; D remains unclear. Germline V gene data show CDR1 as SGHDT and CDR2 as YYEEEE. CDR3 length: 17 amino acids. Trimming removed 1 base from V and 4 bases from J, with 18 bases in between. The CDR3 DNA sequence: TGTGCCAGCAGCTTGAGCGCTAGGAGGCAATCAAATCAGCCCCAGCATTTT. It specifies CASSLSARRQSNQPQHF.

This clone was picked up a small number of times. CDR3 DNA: TGTGCCAGCAGCTTGTCGGGCCCAGAGACCCAGTACTTC. Protein sequence: CASSLSGPETQYF. The chain links TRBV5-6 to TRBJ2-5; D not certain. The CDR3 sequence is 13 residues long. Germline V lookup: CDR1 SGHDT, CDR2 YYEEEE. Trimming stripped 1 base from V and 4 bases from J, with 8 bases between.

The rearrangement links TRBV30 to TRBJ1-1; D not resolved. The CDR3 runs 13 residues. V was clipped by 5 bases and J by 4 bases, with 14 bases between them. The germline V gene encodes CDR1 GTSNPN and CDR2 SVGIG (reference sequence). Written as DNA, the CDR3 is TGTGCCTGGGAATATGGACTCGGCACTGAAGCTTTCTTT. Translating it yields CAWEYGLGTEAFF.

This clone was found a few times. V usage is TRBV7-2 and J usage is TRBJ1-5; no clear D gene. CDR1 SGHTA and CDR2 FQGNSA come from the germline V gene. V lost 5 bases to trimming and J lost 4 bases, with 15 bases between them. The CDR3 totals 15 residues. The CDR3, as DNA: TGTGCCAGCAGCGGTTCTAGGACGGGGAATCAGCCCCAGCATTTT. Its translation is CASSGSRTGNQPQHF.

In this sample, this clone turned up a few times. CDR3: CTSSQLAGPSTDTQYF. Here the CDR3 DNA reads TGCACCAGCAGCCAGCTAGCGGGGCCTAGCACAGATACGCAGTATTTT. The chain links TRBV1 to TRBJ2-3; TRBD2, the D gene given by the table, was not confirmed from the DNA. TRBV1 is an annotated pseudogene. This CDR3 has 16 residues.

The chain carries TRBV29-1 and TRBJ1-2; weak D call: TRBD1 (5 bases). The CDR3 sequence is 13 residues long. CDR1 SQVTM and CDR2 ANQGSEA come from the germline V gene. Trimming stripped 2 bases from V and 4 bases from J, with 11 bases between. The CDR3 bases are TGCAGCGTTGAATCAGGGAAGGGCTATGGCTACACCTTC. The encoded protein is CSVESGKGYGYTF.

This chain connects TRBV10-3 to TRBJ1-1, with D perhaps matching TRBD1 (5 bases). Germline values: CDR1 ENHRY, CDR2 SYGVKD. The CDR3 sequence is 15 residues long. V dropped 6 bases and J dropped 0 bases, with 14 bases sitting between them. CDR3 loop: CAISGDDLMNTEAFF. The CDR3 region has the DNA TGTGCCATCAGCGGGGACGATTTGATGAACACTGAAGCTTTCTTT.

The chain combines TRBV28 with TRBJ1-5, with D maybe TRBD1 (5 bases). V lost 2 bases and J 4 bases, leaving 9 bases between the germline ends. Germline V gives CDR1 MDHEN, CDR2 SYDVKM. This CDR3 has 14 amino acids. This CDR3 is CASSLERGNQPQHF. DNA for the CDR3: TGTGCCAGCAGTTTAGAACGGGGGAATCAGCCCCAGCATTTT. Full variable domain (outside the CDR3, taken from reference TRBV28 and TRBJ1-5): DVKVTQSSRYLVKRTGEKVFLECVQDMDHENMFWYRQDPGLGLRLIYFSYDVKMKEKGDIPEGYSVSREKKERFSLILESASTNQTSMYLCASSLERGNQPQHFGDGTRLSIL.

This clone has only a few counts. The chain carries TRBV29-1 and TRBJ2-3; a weak D match, TRBD2 (5 bases). Trimming removed 6 bases from V and 0 bases from J, with 13 bases in between. Germline CDR1 reads SQVTM; CDR2 reads ANQGSEA. The CDR3 runs to 14 residues. In DNA, the CDR3 is TGCAGCGTAAGAAGCGGATCTAGCACAGATACGCAGTATTTT. It is translated as CSVRSGSSTDTQYF.

The J gene is TRBJ1-1, the V gene TRBV9; D unclear. There are 14 residues in the CDR3. CDR1 is SGDLS, CDR2 YYNGEE, per germline. The V end was cut by 0 bases, the J end by 1 base, with 7 bases between. The CDR3 sequence is CASSVGHRNTEAFF. The CDR3 DNA reads TGTGCCAGCAGCGTAGGACACAGGAACACTGAAGCTTTCTTT.

This clone turned up a few times. The rearrangement joins TRBV15 to TRBJ1-5; TRBD1 aligns across 9 bases. J lost 12 bases, V lost 2 bases, and 5 bases had no gene match. Germline CDR1 LNHNV, CDR2 YYDKDF (reference sequence). The CDR3 sequence is 13 residues long. CDR3 in amino acids: CATSRTGQGDQHF. The CDR3 region has the DNA TGTGCCACCAGCAGAACGGGACAGGGCGACCAGCATTTT.

In its sample, this clone was seen a few times. Given a far larger clone just one base away, this is likely a sequencing read error. The CDR3 coding sequence is TGTGCCAGCAGCTTAGAAAGGGAGACCCAGTACTTC. Encoded protein: CASSLERETQYF. The rearrangement joins TRBV7-6 to TRBJ2-5; no firm D call. The CDR3 is made up of 12 amino acids. The germline V gene encodes CDR1 SGHVS and CDR2 FNYEAQ. The V end lost 1 base, the J end lost 5 bases, and 5 bases lay between the germline ends.

This clone showed up just a few times. This rearrangement joins TRBV9 to TRBJ1-4; D is uncertain. Trimming removed 3 bases at V and 8 bases at J, with 11 bases between. The CDR3 totals 13 residues. Germline lookup yields CDR1 SGDLS and CDR2 YYNGEE. This CDR3 reads CASSDRSGEKLFF. The CDR3 DNA follows: TGTGCCAGCAGCGACCGTAGTGGGGAAAAACTGTTTTTT.

The chain combines TRBV6-5 with TRBJ2-7; D unclear. V gave up 3 bases and J gave up 7 bases, with 7 bases separating them. Germline V lookup: CDR1 MNHEY, CDR2 SVGAGI. The CDR3 is 11 amino acids. CDR3 region: CASSYKGEQYF. CDR3 nucleotide sequence: TGTGCCAGCAGTTATAAAGGAGAGCAGTACTTC.

The chain links TRBV9 to TRBJ2-2, with 11 bases matching TRBD1. The germline V gene has CDR1 SGDLS and CDR2 YYNGEE. J lost 7 bases, V lost 4 bases, and 6 bases had no gene match. The CDR3 is 15 residues long. The CDR3 spells CASSLWTGGVGELFF. CDR3 nucleotides: TGTGCCAGCAGCCTATGGACAGGGGGCGTCGGGGAGCTGTTTTTT.

In this sample, this clone turned up a few times. The gene calls are TRBV5-6 and TRBJ2-5; D uncertain. Trimming took 0 bases from V and 1 from J, leaving 7 bases between them. The CDR3 loop spans 14 amino acids. Germline V gives CDR1 SGHDT, CDR2 YYEEEE. This CDR3 is CASSLDPVQETQYF. CDR3 DNA: TGTGCCAGCAGCTTGGATCCTGTCCAAGAGACCCAGTACTTC.

This clone has more than one count but fewer than ten. This CDR3 is also generated by other DNA sequences in the sample. The chain has TRBV7-2 and TRBJ1-1; D perhaps matches TRBD1 (5 bases). The CDR3 length is 13 residues. Germline CDR1 is SGHTA and CDR2 is FQGNSA. Trimming took off 4 bases at V and 1 base at J, with 7 bases between the two ends. The CDR3 reads CASSWGRNTEAFF. The CDR3 nucleotides are TGTGCCAGCAGCTGGGGACGGAACACTGAAGCTTTCTTT.

This clone appeared a few times. This chain joins TRBV10-1 and TRBJ1-6; D perhaps matches TRBD1 (5 bases). This CDR3 region has 13 residues. Germline assignment: CDR1 WNHNN and CDR2 SYGVQD (reference sequence). The V end was cut by 3 bases, the J end by 8 bases, with 8 bases between. The CDR3: CASSDPGDSPLHF. The CDR3 DNA follows: TGCGCCAGCAGTGATCCGGGGGATTCACCCCTCCACTTT.

In DNA form, the CDR3 reads TGCGCCAGCAGCTCGGATGGACAGGTTAATGAAAAACTGTTTTTT. This sequence encodes CASSSDGQVNEKLFF. The rearrangement uses TRBV5-1 and TRBJ1-4; 7 bases align to TRBD1. Germline CDR1 reads SGHRS; CDR2 reads YFSETQ. Trimming took 3 bases from V and 4 from J; bases not matched to a gene: 6. The CDR3 is 15 amino acids. Combining the CDR3 with reference TRBV5-1 and TRBJ1-4 gives the whole variable domain KAGVTQTPRYLIKTRGQQVTLSCSPISGHRSVSWYQQTPGQGLQFLFEYFSETQRNKGNFPGRFSGRQFSNSRSEMNVSTLELGDSALYLCASSSDGQVNEKLFFGSGTQLSVL.

This chain uses TRBV7-2 with TRBJ1-2; 8 positions agree with TRBD1. With V trimmed by 4 bases and J by 2 bases, 12 bases remained unmatched. From germline, CDR1 is SGHTA and CDR2 FQGNSA. The CDR3 contains 17 residues. CDR3 in amino acids: CASSSTGDGRLNYGYTF. CDR3 DNA: TGTGCCAGCAGCTCGACAGGGGACGGGCGACTAAACTATGGCTACACCTTC.

V usage is TRBV7-2 and J usage is TRBJ1-3, with D hard to call. CDR3 size: 14 residues. Looked up from germline, CDR1 is SGHTA and CDR2 is FQGNSA. Trimming took off 5 bases at V and 1 base at J, with 9 bases between the two ends. This CDR3 is CASSAEWSGNTIYF. CDR3 DNA: TGTGCCAGCAGCGCCGAGTGGTCTGGAAACACCATATATTTT.

This clone was counted a few times. V is TRBV4-3 and J is TRBJ1-5; D gene ambiguous. Looked up from germline, CDR1 is LGHNA and CDR2 is YSLEER. This CDR3 comprises 13 residues. V dropped 0 bases and J dropped 8 bases, with 8 bases sitting between them. CDR3 region: CASSQDLGKPQHF. In nucleotides, the CDR3 is TGCGCCAGCAGCCAAGACCTGGGGAAGCCCCAGCATTTT.

This clone was found a few times. This chain uses TRBV18 with TRBJ2-2, with D unclear. Germline CDR1 reads KGHSH; CDR2 reads LQKENI. With 3 bases removed from V and 3 bases from J, the gap between germline ends came to 11 bases. CDR3 length: 15 residues. CDR3 in DNA: TGTGCCAGCTCACCTTTGTCCCAATACACCGGGGAGCTGTTTTTT. It is translated as CASSPLSQYTGELFF.

On this clone itself: The sample has other DNA sequences that encode this CDR3 too. J is TRBJ2-2 and V is TRBV19, with 10 bases identical to TRBD2. V was clipped by 6 bases and J by 4 bases; unmatched bases: 5. This CDR3 comprises 15 residues. Germline values: CDR1 LNHDA, CDR2 SQIVND (reference sequence). DNA of the CDR3: TGTGCCAGTAGCCCCAGCGGGGGGGCCACCGGGGAGCTGTTTTTT. Residues: CASSPSGGATGELFF.

In its sample, this clone was seen a few times. The chain couples TRBV5-1 to TRBJ1-1; 11 bases match TRBD1. The V gene's germline CDR1 is SGHRS and CDR2 YFSETQ. The CDR3 runs to 14 residues. V dropped 5 bases and J dropped 7; count of bases not matched to a gene: 7. The CDR3, as DNA: TGCGCCAGCAGAGGACAGGGGGCATTCGGTGAAGCTTTCTTT. Translation: CASRGQGAFGEAFF.

This clone was observed once. The chain joins TRBV19 to TRBJ2-3, with D possibly TRBD2 on 6 matching bases. The CDR3 is made up of 15 amino acids. Trimming removed 7 bases from V and 3 bases from J, with 17 bases in between. CDR1 is LNHDA, CDR2 SQIVND, per germline (reference sequence). The CDR3 region is CASTPLLSGTDTQYF. As DNA, the CDR3 is TGTGCCAGTACCCCCCTATTAAGCGGGACAGATACGCAGTATTTT.

The chain uses TRBV11-2 and TRBJ1-1, with D unresolved. Trimming left V 1 base short and J 3 bases short, with 6 bases between. The CDR3 loop spans 13 amino acids. Germline V gene data show CDR1 as SGHAT and CDR2 as FQNNGV. Written as DNA, the CDR3 is TGTGCCAGCAGCTTAGGCAGAGACACTGAAGCTTTCTTT. The encoded protein is CASSLGRDTEAFF.